This T cell receptor beta chain is from a study of T cell repertoires and leukemia-associated antigens (dated by TCRdb to between 2017 and 2020). Study-wide context: Each sample yielded about 5.1 to 7 million read pairs and about 3.3 to 5.0 million effective reads, 15 million to 20 million effective reads overall. The study aimed to identify which antigen a TCR Vbeta21 clone previously found in CML patients recognizes, using in vitro peptide stimulation of healthy T cells.

Points the paper makes about the study in general: Direct testing of the expanded clones' antigen specificity and function was not done, and further investigation was required. No significant differences among the four groups were observed in the numbers of Vbeta genes (approximately 60), Jbeta genes (over twelve), VDJ rearrangements, or unique CDR3s.

Total RNA was extracted from the cultured T cells using TRIzol reagent. 5' rapid amplification of cDNA ends (5'RACE) was the method used to amplify TCRbeta libraries from the RNA. Library concentration and integrity were checked with Qubit, an Agilent instrument, and quantitative PCR before sequencing. A commercial service provider sequenced the qualified libraries on Illumina HiSeq or MiSeq. As for the original processing: TCR sequences in each sample were identified with MiXCR version 1.8.2. Qualified clones required a CDR3 longer than four amino acids, an in-frame nucleotide length, and no stop codon. A read containing the complete CDR3 structure was counted as an effective read. Validation of expanded clones was performed by RT-PCR with 24 Vbeta primers, GeneScan spectratyping, and Sanger sequencing. In TCRdb, the public reads were trimmed at Q25 with fastp and aligned with MiXCR, with productive beta chains retained. Here each entry gathers all rows of one CDR3 protein and keeps the most common genes and DNA. Here the V and J calls rest on TCRdb's processing, not on the authors' analysis. This sample lists around 14,000 distinct CDR3 sequences; 30% to 45% were detected once. Of the sample, around 9.2% is held by the ten largest clones.

Points on this clonotype: No cognate antigen has been identified for it. No base-level quality is on record; no much larger clone is a single base apart.

From V the trimming removes 5 bases and from J it removes 6 bases, while the gene matches leave 13 bases of the junction unaccounted for. The cysteine opens and the phenylalanine closes a CDR3 of 16 amino acids. CDR3 DNA is the only sequence kept; it has 48 bases, read in frame from the first base. Based on the germline V gene (reference sequence), the CDR1 and CDR2 sequences are MNHEY and SMNVEV. As a first step, the CD3+ T cells were left to rest overnight in RPMI 1640 lacking fetal bovine serum, at 2 million to 3 million cells/mL. Following the manufacturer's instructions, MACS immunomagnetic beads were used to pull CD3+ T cells out of the PBMCs.

Rearrangement joined TRBV27 to TRBJ2-3, with 8 junctional bases fitting TRBD1. Sequencing was done on a sample of CD3+ T cells sorted from blood and cultured. The receptor comes from a female donor in good health. The CDR3 sequence is CASSPGRDRGDDTQYF. The base sequence is TGTGCCAGCAGTCCCGGCCGCGACAGGGGTGACGATACGCAGTATTTT.